This T cell receptor beta chain derives from a study of cytomegalovirus exposure and HLA in healthy donors. Study overall: Sequencing of around 200 million T cells in an earlier analysis found around 110 million unique TCR beta sequences. Within the Caucasian-associated ancestry cluster were 81% of the roughly 380 genotyped donors. Study outcomes and limitations: Among TCR beta chains of equal frequency, HLA-associated ones were more clonally expanded in a later analysis. In an earlier analysis, about 87% or about 30%: the productive usage of most TCR beta V segments.

As for this clone: What it recognizes is unknown.

PCR amplification relied on 60 Vbeta primers (plus 13 Jbeta primers). Sequenced by immunoSEQ multiplex PCR; TCRdb stores in-frame clones only, minus some. Of approximately 97,000 clones in the sample, over 65% were seen once. Germline CDR1 and CDR2: SQVTM and ANQGSEA. Between the trimmed V and J ends, which lost 0 bases and 1 base, there was a span of 16 bases. CDR3 length: 16 residues. This sequence joins TRBV29-1 and TRBJ2-7; the D gene is possibly TRBD2 (5 bases). This TCR derives from a man aged 40-49 years in good health and CMV-seronegative. Sample: PBMCs. DNA of the CDR3: TGCAGCGTTGAAGAGACCCGGGATTCCCTTTCCTACGAGCAGTACTTC. Translating it yields CSVEETRDSLSYEQYF.